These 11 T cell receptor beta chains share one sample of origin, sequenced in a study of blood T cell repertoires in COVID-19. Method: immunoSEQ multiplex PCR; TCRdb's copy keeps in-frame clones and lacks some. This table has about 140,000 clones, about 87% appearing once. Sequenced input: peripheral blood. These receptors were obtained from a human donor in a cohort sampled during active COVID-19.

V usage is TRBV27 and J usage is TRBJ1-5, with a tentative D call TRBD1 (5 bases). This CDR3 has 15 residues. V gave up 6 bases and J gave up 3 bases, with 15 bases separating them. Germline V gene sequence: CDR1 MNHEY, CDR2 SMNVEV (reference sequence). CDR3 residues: CASSRDSLLNQPQHF. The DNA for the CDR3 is TGTGCCAGCAGCCGCGACAGCCTACTCAATCAGCCCCAGCATTTT.

The CDR3: CASSGTSGMAKNIQYF. For the CDR3, the DNA is TGTGCCAGCAGCGGAACGAGCGGGATGGCCAAAAACATTCAGTACTTC. The chain combines TRBV11-2 with TRBJ2-4; TRBD2 matches at 7 bases. Germline CDR1 reads SGHAT; CDR2 reads FQNNGV. The CDR3 contains 16 residues. V was pared by 5 bases and J by 1 base, with 8 bases of the junction left unmatched.

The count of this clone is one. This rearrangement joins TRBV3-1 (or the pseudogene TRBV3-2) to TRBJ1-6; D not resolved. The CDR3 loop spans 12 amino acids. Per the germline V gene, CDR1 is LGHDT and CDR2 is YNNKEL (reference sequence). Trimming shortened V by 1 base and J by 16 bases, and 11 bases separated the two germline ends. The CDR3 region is CASSQVPGRLHF. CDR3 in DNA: TGTGCCAGCAGCCAAGTACCGGGGAGGCTCCACTTT.

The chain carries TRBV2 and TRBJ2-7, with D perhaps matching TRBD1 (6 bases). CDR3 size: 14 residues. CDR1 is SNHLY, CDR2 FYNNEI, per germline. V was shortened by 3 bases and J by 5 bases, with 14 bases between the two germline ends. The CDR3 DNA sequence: TGTGCCAGCAGTGAGGAACAGGGCGGTGACGAGCAGTACTTC. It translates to CASSEEQGGDEQYF.

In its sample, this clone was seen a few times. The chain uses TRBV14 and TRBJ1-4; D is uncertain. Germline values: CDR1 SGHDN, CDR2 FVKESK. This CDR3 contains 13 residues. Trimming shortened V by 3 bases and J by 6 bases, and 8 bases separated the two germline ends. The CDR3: CASSHLTDEKLFF. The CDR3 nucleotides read TGTGCCAGCAGCCACCTGACTGATGAAAAACTGTTTTTT. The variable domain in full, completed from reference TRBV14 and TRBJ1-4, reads EAGVTQFPSHSVIEKGQTVTLRCDPISGHDNLYWYRRVMGKEIKFLLHFVKESKQDESGMPNNRFLAERTGGTYSTLKVQPAELEDSGVYFCASSHLTDEKLFFGSGTQLSVL.

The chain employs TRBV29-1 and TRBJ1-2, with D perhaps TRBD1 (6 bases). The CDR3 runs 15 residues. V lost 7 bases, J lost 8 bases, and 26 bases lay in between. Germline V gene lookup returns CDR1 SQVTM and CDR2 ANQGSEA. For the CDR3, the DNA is TGCAGCGCACTAATCCGGCGGGGGGGGGCGGGAGGCTACACCTTC. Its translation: CSALIRRGGAGGYTF.

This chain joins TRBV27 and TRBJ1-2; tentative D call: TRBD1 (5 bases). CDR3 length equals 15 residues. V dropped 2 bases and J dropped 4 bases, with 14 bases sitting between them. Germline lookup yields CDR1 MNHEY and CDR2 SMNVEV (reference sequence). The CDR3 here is CASSLKGGGFYGYTF. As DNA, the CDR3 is TGTGCCAGCAGTTTAAAGGGTGGGGGGTTCTATGGCTACACCTTC.

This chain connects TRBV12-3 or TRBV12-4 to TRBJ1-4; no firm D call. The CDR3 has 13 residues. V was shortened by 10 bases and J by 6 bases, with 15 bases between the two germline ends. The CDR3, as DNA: TGTGCCACCAAAAGAGGGCAGGATGAAAAACTGTTTTTT. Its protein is CATKRGQDEKLFF.

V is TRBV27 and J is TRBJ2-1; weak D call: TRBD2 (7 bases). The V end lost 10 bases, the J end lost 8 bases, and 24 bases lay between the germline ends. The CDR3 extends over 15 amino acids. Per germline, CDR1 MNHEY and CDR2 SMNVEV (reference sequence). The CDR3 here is CATMWLGGAGYEQFF. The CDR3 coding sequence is TGTGCCACTATGTGGTTGGGGGGGGCCGGGTATGAGCAGTTCTTC.

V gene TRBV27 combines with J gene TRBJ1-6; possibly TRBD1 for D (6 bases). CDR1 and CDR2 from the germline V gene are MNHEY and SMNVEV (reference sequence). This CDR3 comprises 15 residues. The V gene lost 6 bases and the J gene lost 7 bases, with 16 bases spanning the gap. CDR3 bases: TGTGCCAGCAGCCGGACAGTACCTAACAATTCACCCCTCCACTTT. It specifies CASSRTVPNNSPLHF.

The chain's CDR3 is CASSLDSRRGSYNEQFF. The DNA of the CDR3 is TGTGCCAGCAGCTTAGATTCGCGCCGCGGGTCCTACAATGAGCAGTTCTTC. The genes are TRBV11-2 and TRBJ2-1, with D possibly matching TRBD2 (5 bases). The CDR3 sequence is 17 residues long. Deletions cut 0 bases from V and 1 base from J, with 13 bases between. Germline V gene data show CDR1 as SGHAT and CDR2 as FQNNGV.